Listed here are 26 T cell receptor beta chains from one sample, sequenced in a study of blood T cells in healthy people across ages. With a J-beta primer mix and a sample-barcoded 5' primer, a second PCR ran about 6 to 11 cycles. TCRdb reprocessed the 5' RACE reads with MiXCR, giving one entry per CDR3 protein. The repertoire includes over 600,000 distinct CDR3 sequences, roughly 21% of them detected once, and 3% to 4.5% sits in the top ten. The sample taken for sequencing was blood. The receptors here all came from a man between 65 and 85 years old in good health.

This clonotype came up many times. The CDR3 DNA reads as TGTGCCAGCAGCGAGAATGATGAGCAGTACTTC. Encoded protein: CASSENDEQYF. V and J are TRBV7-9 and TRBJ2-7, with D uncertain. Trimming took 5 bases from V and 7 from J, leaving 9 bases between them. The CDR3 has 11 amino acids. The germline gives CDR1 SEHNR, CDR2 FQNEAQ (reference sequence).

Many counts were recorded for this clonotype. The gene calls are TRBV5-1 and TRBJ1-3, with a weak D call TRBD1 (5 bases). V lost 0 bases to trimming and J lost 0 bases, with 7 bases between them. From germline, CDR1 is SGHRS and CDR2 YFSETQ. The CDR3 contains 15 residues. CDR3 residues: CASSLVGVSGNTIYF. The CDR3 DNA sequence: TGCGCCAGCAGCTTGGTGGGGGTCTCTGGAAACACCATATATTTT.

The rearrangement links TRBV25-1 to TRBJ2-3; tentatively, D is TRBD1 (5 bases). CDR1 is MGHDK, CDR2 SYGVNS, per germline. V lost 7 bases and J 2 bases, leaving 10 bases between the germline ends. CDR3 size: 13 residues. The CDR3 is CASTPGFTDTQYF. In DNA form, the CDR3 reads TGTGCCAGCACCCCAGGGTTCACAGATACGCAGTATTTT.

Notes on this clonotype: At one end, the junction sequence differs from germline, possibly due to a read error. The gene calls are TRBV4-2 and TRBJ2-5; 7 bases align to TRBD2. The CDR3 runs to 17 residues. Germline V gene data show CDR1 as LGHNA and CDR2 as YNFKEQ. The CDR3 loop reads CASSQITAGDTEETQHF. In DNA form, the CDR3 reads TGTGCCAGCAGCCAAATAACCGCGGGAGACACTGAAGAGACCCAGCACTTC.

V and J are TRBV6-5 and TRBJ2-7, with D maybe TRBD2 (6 bases). Trimming left V 0 bases short and J 3 bases short, with 15 bases between. The CDR3 consists of 16 residues. Germline CDR1 MNHEY, CDR2 SVGAGI. In DNA, the CDR3 is TGTGCCAGCAGTTACTCGGGGGGTTCCAGCTTCTACGAGCAGTACTTC. Its protein product is CASSYSGGSSFYEQYF.

The chain employs TRBV5-1 and TRBJ2-2, with 8 positions matching TRBD1. Trimming took 0 bases from V and 5 from J; bases not matched to a gene: 6. CDR3 length: 16 amino acids. The germline V gene encodes CDR1 SGHRS and CDR2 YFSETQ. CDR3 amino acids: CASSLEPGGRTGELFF. CDR3 in DNA: TGCGCCAGCAGCTTGGAGCCAGGGGGCCGTACCGGGGAGCTGTTTTTT.

This chain connects TRBV29-1 to TRBJ2-3, with D unclear. Germline V CDR1 and CDR2: SQVTM, ANQGSEA. The CDR3 totals 12 residues. V gave up 6 bases and J gave up 1 base, with 8 bases separating them. The CDR3 here is CSVGQRTDTQYF. The CDR3 DNA sequence: TGCAGCGTCGGGCAACGCACAGATACGCAGTATTTT.

The CDR3 DNA sequence: TGTGCCATCAGTAATAGCGGGGGCCTTGAGCAGTACTTC. Translated: CAISNSGGLEQYF. The gene calls are TRBV10-3 and TRBJ2-7; TRBD2 agrees at 9 bases. Germline trimming cut 5 bases from V and 7 bases from J; bases unmatched to any gene: 6. The CDR3 totals 13 residues. CDR1 and CDR2 (germline): ENHRY, SYGVKD.

The chain carries TRBV6-2 or TRBV6-3 and TRBJ2-2; 8 nucleotides align to TRBD2. This CDR3 has 17 residues. V lost 2 bases to trimming and J lost 1 base; unmatched junction nucleotides: 6. Germline V gene data show CDR1 as MNHEY and CDR2 as SVGEGT. The CDR3 nucleotides read TGTGCCAGCAGTTACGCCGTAGCGGGAAGGAACACCGGGGAGCTGTTTTTT. It is translated as CASSYAVAGRNTGELFF.

V is TRBV5-1 and J is TRBJ2-7; 10 bases are shared with TRBD1. The CDR3 covers 14 residues. V dropped 4 bases and J dropped 5; count of bases not matched to a gene: 6. CDR1 and CDR2 (germline): SGHRS, YFSETQ. CDR3: CASSPGQGRDEQYF. CDR3 sequence (DNA): TGCGCCAGCAGCCCGGGACAGGGGCGGGACGAGCAGTACTTC.

There are a few counts of this clonotype. The rearrangement links TRBV20-1 to TRBJ2-7, with D maybe TRBD2 (5 bases). V dropped 5 bases and J dropped 3 bases, with 14 bases sitting between them. The CDR3 loop spans 13 amino acids. Germline assignment: CDR1 DFQATT and CDR2 SNEGSKA (reference sequence). CDR3 bases: TGCAGTGCTCGAACCGGAGGAATCTACGAGCAGTACTTC. It is translated as CSARTGGIYEQYF.

The chain joins TRBV7-2 to TRBJ2-1; TRBD2 agrees at 9 bases. The J call is uncertain, as TRBJ2-7 better fits the DNA end. Germline V lookup: CDR1 SGHTA, CDR2 FQGNSA. The CDR3 is 14 residues long. Here the CDR3 DNA reads TGTGCCAGCAGCGCCCGACTAGCGGTTGGCGAGCAGTACTTC. Translated, it gives CASSARLAVGEQYF.

This clonotype was seen repeatedly, ten times or more. V is TRBV2 and J is TRBJ2-4; D is undetermined. This CDR3 is 11 amino acids long. CDR1 and CDR2 from the germline V gene are SNHLY and FYNNEI. V lost 2 bases, J lost 15 bases, and 11 bases lay in between. This chain's CDR3 is CASSERGARYF. As DNA, the CDR3 is TGTGCCAGCAGTGAAAGAGGTGCAAGGTACTTC.

The V and J genes are TRBV6-5 and TRBJ2-5; possibly TRBD1 for D (5 bases). Trimming stripped 1 base from V and 5 bases from J, with 11 bases between. Germline values: CDR1 MNHEY, CDR2 SVGAGI. The CDR3 has 14 residues. In nucleotides, the CDR3 is TGTGCCAGCAGTTACTGGGGCGAGGTTGAGACCCAGTACTTC. Translating it yields CASSYWGEVETQYF.

The rearrangement links TRBV11-2 to TRBJ2-3; 7 positions match TRBD1. The CDR3 contains 15 residues. V dropped 8 bases and J dropped 1; count of bases not matched to a gene: 9. Germline loops: CDR1 SGHAT, CDR2 FQNNGV. The CDR3 DNA sequence: TGTGCCAGCGGGGGACAGCTAAAAGGCACAGATACGCAGTATTTT. Translating gives CASGGQLKGTDTQYF.

In its sample, this clonotype was seen many times. The chain joins TRBV20-1 to TRBJ1-1, with D hard to call. This CDR3 spans 17 amino acids. The V gene lost 0 bases and the J gene lost 1 base, with 18 bases spanning the gap. Germline V gives CDR1 DFQATT, CDR2 SNEGSKA (reference sequence). This CDR3 reads CSARDSMGSPGNTEAFF. The DNA for the CDR3 is TGCAGTGCTAGAGATTCGATGGGATCCCCGGGGAACACTGAAGCTTTCTTT.

The V gene is TRBV7-2, the J gene TRBJ2-1; TRBD2 aligns across 10 bases. CDR3 length: 18 amino acids. Germline V gene sequence: CDR1 SGHTA, CDR2 FQGNSA. V dropped 1 base and J dropped 0; count of bases not matched to a gene: 6. CDR3 residues: CASSLGASGSTSYNEQFF. The CDR3 DNA follows: TGTGCCAGCAGCTTAGGGGCTAGCGGGAGTACCTCCTACAATGAGCAGTTCTTC.

Notes on this clonotype: The junction does not match germline at one end; this may be a read error. This chain joins TRBV18 and TRBJ2-5; the match to TRBD2 covers 10 bases. This CDR3 has 15 residues. CDR1 KGHSH and CDR2 LQKENI come from the germline V gene. The CDR3 loop is CASSPSRTSGTPRNF. CDR3 sequence (DNA): TGTGCCAGCTCACCAAGTAGGACTAGCGGAACCCCCCGCAACTTC. Using reference TRBV18 and TRBJ2-5 for the parts outside the CDR3, the full variable domain is NAGVMQNPRHLVRRRGQEARLRCSPMKGHSHVYWYRQLPEEGLKFMVYLQKENIIDESGMPKERFSAEFPKEGPSILRIQQVVRGDSAAYFCASSPSRTSGTPRNFGPGTRLLVL.

This clonotype was counted a few times. This chain joins TRBV9 and TRBJ2-2, with D possibly TRBD2 on 5 matching bases. Germline assignment: CDR1 SGDLS and CDR2 YYNGEE. The CDR3 covers 15 residues. Trimming took off 2 bases at V and 3 bases at J, with 11 bases between the two ends. Here the CDR3 reads CASSVGVVDTGELFF. In nucleotides, the CDR3 is TGTGCCAGCAGCGTCGGGGTCGTCGACACCGGGGAGCTGTTTTTT.

This clonotype was picked up a small number of times. The rearrangement uses TRBV28 and TRBJ2-5; 9 bases are a match to TRBD2. This CDR3 comprises 16 residues. The germline V gene has CDR1 MDHEN and CDR2 SYDVKM. J was trimmed by 7 bases and V by 7 bases; bases with no gene match: 16. The CDR3 region is CASKGLAGKSLGTQYF. CDR3 sequence (DNA): TGTGCCAGCAAGGGGCTAGCGGGAAAGAGTTTAGGGACCCAGTACTTC.

This chain links TRBV3-1 with TRBJ2-3; 7 bases align to TRBD1. The V and J ends lost 3 bases and 2 bases, in that order; junction bases with no gene match: 5. The CDR3 runs 15 residues. Per germline, CDR1 LGHDT and CDR2 YNNKEL (reference sequence). The CDR3 here is CASSHGTVVTDTQYF. In DNA, the CDR3 is TGTGCCAGCAGCCATGGGACAGTGGTCACAGATACGCAGTATTTT.

J is TRBJ2-5 and V is TRBV5-1; no definite D call. Germline-derived CDR1 and CDR2 are SGHRS and YFSETQ. This CDR3 is 12 amino acids long. Deletions cut 0 bases from V and 7 bases from J, with 7 bases between. CDR3 DNA: TGCGCCAGCAGCTTGGACGCCAGGACCCAGTACTTC. It codes for CASSLDARTQYF.

The V gene is TRBV19, the J gene TRBJ2-7; TRBD2 matches at 7 bases. Per germline, CDR1 LNHDA and CDR2 SQIVND (reference sequence). The CDR3 extends over 13 amino acids. V was pared by 3 bases and J by 7 bases, with 6 bases of the junction left unmatched. Here the CDR3 reads CASSMKPAGEQYF. CDR3 nucleotides: TGTGCCAGTAGTATGAAACCAGCGGGAGAGCAGTACTTC.

In its sample, this clonotype was seen a few times. This chain joins TRBV15 and TRBJ2-7; D gene uncertain. Germline CDR1 and CDR2: LNHNV and YYDKDF (reference sequence). This CDR3 is built from 12 residues. V lost 1 base and J lost 2, with 3 bases in between. The CDR3 region has the DNA TGTGCCACCAGCAGAGGACCCTACGAGCAGTACTTC. It yields the protein CATSRGPYEQYF.

On this clonotype: The germline gene is not matched at one end of the junction; a read error may be the cause. V and J are TRBV7-9 and TRBJ2-7; D may be TRBD1 (5 bases). CDR1 is SEHNR and CDR2 is FQNEAQ in the germline V gene (reference sequence). The length of the CDR3 is 14 residues. The CDR3 loop reads CASSSRQIWYEQHF. The DNA of the CDR3 is TGTGCCAGCAGCTCAAGACAGATCTGGTACGAGCAGCACTTC.

This clonotype showed up just a few times. The rearrangement links TRBV13 to TRBJ1-6; D may be TRBD1 (6 bases). This CDR3 is 14 amino acids long. Germline CDR1 PRHDT, CDR2 FYEKMQ (reference sequence). Trimming left V 1 base short and J 9 bases short, with 10 bases between. CDR3 loop: CASSLAGAGSPLHF. Written as DNA, the CDR3 is TGTGCCAGCAGCTTAGCGGGGGCGGGTTCACCCCTCCACTTT.